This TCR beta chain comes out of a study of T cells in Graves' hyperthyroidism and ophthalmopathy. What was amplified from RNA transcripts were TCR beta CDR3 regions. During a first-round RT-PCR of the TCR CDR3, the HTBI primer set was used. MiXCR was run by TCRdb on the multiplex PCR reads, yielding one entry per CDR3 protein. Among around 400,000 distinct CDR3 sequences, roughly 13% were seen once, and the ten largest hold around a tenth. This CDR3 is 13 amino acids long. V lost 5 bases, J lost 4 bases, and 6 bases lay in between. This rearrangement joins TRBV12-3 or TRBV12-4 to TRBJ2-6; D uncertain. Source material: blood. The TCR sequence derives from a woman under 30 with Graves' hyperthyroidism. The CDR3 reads CASSSQGANVLTF. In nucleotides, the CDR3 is TGTGCCAGCAGTAGCCAAGGGGCCAACGTCCTGACTTTC.